The 22 T cell receptor beta chains listed next were all sequenced from one sample in a study of T cell changes during pregnancy in multiple sclerosis. The assay was immunoSEQ multiplex PCR, and TCRdb's table has in-frame clones only and misses some. The sample consists of some 57,000 clones, about 90% of them appearing once. The sequencing here drew on peripheral blood, taken in the first trimester of pregnancy. The receptor source for this set is a female donor in good health, enrolled as a control in a pregnancy study.

The chain has TRBV11-2 and TRBJ2-7; D may be TRBD2 (6 bases). This CDR3 comprises 15 residues. Germline lookup yields CDR1 SGHAT and CDR2 FQNNGV. V dropped 5 bases and J dropped 3 bases, with 17 bases sitting between them. The CDR3 bases are TGTGCCAGCAGCCTTGCCGGGACTCCCATCTACGAGCAGTACTTC. It is translated as CASSLAGTPIYEQYF.

The chain carries TRBV7-9 and TRBJ1-1; 7 bases line up with TRBD1. The CDR3 is 16 residues long. Per germline, CDR1 SEHNR and CDR2 FQNEAQ (reference sequence). Trimming at V came to 3 bases and at J to 2 bases, leaving 9 bases not matched to a gene. This chain's CDR3 is CASSLDQGVGNTEAFF. The DNA for the CDR3 is TGTGCCAGCAGCTTGGATCAGGGGGTGGGAAACACTGAAGCTTTCTTT.

The rearrangement uses TRBV5-1 and TRBJ2-1; a weak D match, TRBD1 (5 bases). Germline CDR1 is SGHRS and CDR2 is YFSETQ. V lost 0 bases, J lost 2 bases, and 15 bases lay in between. This CDR3 is built from 17 residues. The CDR3 DNA reads as TGCGCCAGCAGCTTGGCCCTTGGCAGGGAACCCTACAATGAGCAGTTCTTC. It yields the protein CASSLALGREPYNEQFF.

V usage is TRBV7-9 and J usage is TRBJ2-3; D perhaps matches TRBD2 (5 bases). The CDR3 is 16 amino acids. Germline V CDR1 and CDR2: SEHNR, FQNEAQ (reference sequence). Between the trimmed V and J ends, which lost 5 bases and 4 bases, there was a span of 19 bases. The DNA for the CDR3 is TGTGCCAGCAGCCCATCGGACTGGACGAGGGCAGATACGCAGTATTTT. It encodes CASSPSDWTRADTQYF.

This chain connects TRBV7-2 to TRBJ1-2; 8 nucleotides line up with TRBD1. The CDR3 spans 14 residues. Germline V CDR1 and CDR2: SGHTA, FQGNSA. V lost 5 bases, J lost 7 bases, and 9 bases stayed unmatched. CDR3 region: CASSAVRGHGGYTF. In DNA form, the CDR3 reads TGTGCCAGCAGCGCCGTCAGGGGGCATGGTGGCTACACCTTC.

This chain links TRBV15 with TRBJ1-5, with D perhaps matching TRBD1 (6 bases). The CDR3 runs to 18 residues. Trimming removed 0 bases at V and 4 bases at J, with 19 bases between. CDR1 and CDR2 from the germline V gene are LNHNV and YYDKDF (reference sequence). The DNA for the CDR3 is TGTGCCACCAGCAGAGATCCGTGGGCAGGGGCGGAAAATCAGCCCCAGCATTTT. Amino acid sequence: CATSRDPWAGAENQPQHF.

The chain carries TRBV15 and TRBJ2-5, with TRBD2 identical over 8 bases. The CDR3 extends over 15 amino acids. The V and J ends lost 4 bases and 5 bases, in that order; junction bases with no gene match: 9. Looked up from germline, CDR1 is LNHNV and CDR2 is YYDKDF (reference sequence). For the CDR3, the DNA is TGTGCCACCAGCAATTTCGGGGGGGCCCAGGAGACCCAGTACTTC. Protein product: CATSNFGGAQETQYF.

V and J are TRBV11-2 and TRBJ2-7, with D tentatively TRBD1 (6 bases). Trimming removed 4 bases from V and 2 bases from J, with 15 bases in between. This CDR3 is 15 amino acids long. CDR1 is SGHAT, CDR2 FQNNGV, per germline. The CDR3 region is CASSSNRVRPYEQYF. CDR3 DNA sequence: TGTGCCAGCAGCTCGAACAGGGTGAGGCCCTACGAGCAGTACTTC. The whole variable domain, remainder taken from reference TRBV11-2 and TRBJ2-7, is EAGVAQSPRYKIIEKRQSVAFWCNPISGHATLYWYQQILGQGPKLLIQFQNNGVVDDSQLPKDRFSAERLKGVDSTLKIQPAKLEDSAVYLCASSSNRVRPYEQYFGPGTRLTVT.

This clone was counted a single time. The V call is TRBV4-1, the J call TRBJ1-2; TRBD1 matches at 7 bases. This CDR3 has 18 amino acids. The germline V gene has CDR1 MGHRA and CDR2 YSYEKL. The junction had 15 bases not matched to a gene; V was cut back by 0 bases and J by 5 bases. In DNA form, the CDR3 reads TGCGCCAGCAGCCAAGACCCAGCCGACAGGGCCATCTCATATGGCTACACCTTC. Its translation: CASSQDPADRAISYGYTF.

The rearrangement uses TRBV4-2 and TRBJ1-1; 9 bases are a match to TRBD1. Unmatched junction bases numbered 3, after V lost 4 bases and J lost 0 bases. This CDR3 contains 15 residues. The germline gives CDR1 LGHNA, CDR2 YNFKEQ. The CDR3 DNA is TGTGCCAGCAGCCCCCGGACAGGGGTGAACACTGAAGCTTTCTTT. Encoded protein: CASSPRTGVNTEAFF.

This clone has more than one count but fewer than ten. The genes are TRBV30 and TRBJ1-6; the D is unclear. Trimming took 8 bases from V and 0 from J, leaving 23 bases between them. The germline V gene has CDR1 GTSNPN and CDR2 SVGIG (reference sequence). CDR3 length: 18 residues. The chain's CDR3 is CALGRSRHESSYNSPLHF. CDR3 nucleotide sequence: TGTGCCCTCGGGAGGTCCCGACATGAGAGCTCCTATAATTCACCCCTCCACTTT.

This chain links TRBV7-2 with TRBJ1-6; 10 nucleotides agree with TRBD1. The CDR3 runs 15 residues. In germline, CDR1 is SGHTA, CDR2 FQGNSA. Germline trimming cut 4 bases from V and 8 bases from J; bases unmatched to any gene: 5. CDR3 protein: CASSSVGTGDSPLHF. The CDR3, as DNA: TGTGCCAGCAGCTCCGTCGGGACAGGGGATTCACCCCTCCACTTT.

The chain uses TRBV14 and TRBJ2-3; tentative D call: TRBD1 (5 bases). Per germline, CDR1 SGHDN and CDR2 FVKESK. V lost 4 bases, J lost 1 base, and 15 bases lay in between. The CDR3 has 16 amino acids. The CDR3 sequence is CASSLVPIGGTDTQYF. In DNA, the CDR3 is TGTGCCAGCAGCCTAGTACCAATAGGGGGCACAGATACGCAGTATTTT.

The chain links TRBV4-3 to TRBJ2-4, with 14 bases lining up with TRBD2. The CDR3 sequence is 20 residues long. CDR1 is LGHNA and CDR2 is YSLEER in the germline V gene. V shed 1 base and J 3 bases; nucleotides not matched to a gene: 11. The CDR3 is CASSQGPGLAGGLGKNIQYF. Here the CDR3 DNA reads TGCGCCAGCAGCCAAGGACCCGGACTAGCGGGGGGCCTGGGCAAAAACATTCAGTACTTC.

The CDR3 protein is CASSPGHTISYEQYF. CDR3 bases: TGTGCCAGCAGCCCCGGACACACGATCTCCTACGAGCAGTACTTC. The chain uses TRBV11-2 and TRBJ2-7; possible D gene TRBD1, 5 bases. Looked up from germline, CDR1 is SGHAT and CDR2 is FQNNGV. Trimming removed 5 bases from V and 0 bases from J, with 14 bases in between. This CDR3 has 15 amino acids.

The chain is built from TRBV19 and TRBJ2-7; D remains ambiguous. Germline assignment: CDR1 LNHDA and CDR2 SQIVND (reference sequence). The CDR3 contains 12 residues. V was trimmed by 4 bases and J by 4 bases, leaving 8 bases between them. The CDR3, as DNA: TGTGCCAGTAGTACCAACACATACGAGCAGTACTTC. This encodes CASSTNTYEQYF.

This chain joins TRBV7-6 and TRBJ2-1, with 8 bases that match TRBD2. CDR1 is SGHVS, CDR2 FNYEAQ, per germline. CDR3 length: 15 residues. With 2 bases clipped from V and 4 bases from J, the junction kept 4 bases outside the gene matches. This chain's CDR3 is CASSLTGGPYNEQFF. The CDR3 DNA reads as TGTGCCAGCAGCTTAACGGGGGGGCCATACAATGAGCAGTTCTTC.

V is TRBV19 and J is TRBJ2-5; 14 bases match TRBD2. The CDR3 has 16 residues. Trimming took 3 bases from V and 4 from J; bases not matched to a gene: 4. CDR1 is LNHDA, CDR2 SQIVND, per germline (reference sequence). DNA of the CDR3: TGTGCCAGTAGTATCCCGACTAGCGGGGGGGGAGAGACCCAGTACTTC. It encodes CASSIPTSGGGETQYF. The complete variable domain, with remaining parts taken from reference TRBV19 and TRBJ2-5, reads DGGITQSPKYLFRKEGQNVTLSCEQNLNHDAMYWYRQDPGQGLRLIYYSQIVNDFQKGDIAEGYSVSREKKESFPLTVTSAQKNPTAFYLCASSIPTSGGGETQYFGPGTRLLVL.

The rearrangement uses TRBV2 and TRBJ1-5; a weak D match, TRBD1 (5 bases). V shed 7 bases and J shed 9 bases, with 22 bases lying between them. The CDR3 has 15 residues. CDR1 and CDR2 from the germline V gene are SNHLY and FYNNEI. The CDR3 sequence is CASIQRGGAGGPQHF. The CDR3, as DNA: TGTGCCAGCATTCAGCGGGGAGGCGCCGGGGGGCCCCAGCATTTT.

This chain connects TRBV7-2 to TRBJ2-3; D may be TRBD1 (5 bases). Germline V gene sequence: CDR1 SGHTA, CDR2 FQGNSA. Trimming removed 1 base at V and 7 bases at J, with 9 bases between. This CDR3 contains 13 residues. The CDR3 reads CASSLEQANTQYF. The CDR3 DNA reads as TGTGCCAGCAGCTTAGAACAGGCAAATACGCAGTATTTT.

Written as DNA, the CDR3 is TGTGCCAGCAGCTTAGGCTCTAATACAGGAGATACGCAGTATTTT. This codes for CASSLGSNTGDTQYF. The chain recombines TRBV7-7 with TRBJ2-3; weak D call: TRBD1 (5 bases). The CDR3 covers 15 residues. Germline CDR1 reads SSHAT; CDR2 reads FNYEAQ (reference sequence). Trimming left V 1 base short and J 5 bases short, with 13 bases between.

This chain links TRBV9 with TRBJ1-2; 7 bases match TRBD1. CDR3 length equals 16 residues. Trimming cost V 4 bases and J 0 bases; bases outside gene matches: 9. Germline assignment: CDR1 SGDLS and CDR2 YYNGEE. The CDR3 loop reads CASSPGTAFTNYGYTF. CDR3 DNA: TGTGCCAGCAGCCCCGGGACAGCATTTACTAACTATGGCTACACCTTC.